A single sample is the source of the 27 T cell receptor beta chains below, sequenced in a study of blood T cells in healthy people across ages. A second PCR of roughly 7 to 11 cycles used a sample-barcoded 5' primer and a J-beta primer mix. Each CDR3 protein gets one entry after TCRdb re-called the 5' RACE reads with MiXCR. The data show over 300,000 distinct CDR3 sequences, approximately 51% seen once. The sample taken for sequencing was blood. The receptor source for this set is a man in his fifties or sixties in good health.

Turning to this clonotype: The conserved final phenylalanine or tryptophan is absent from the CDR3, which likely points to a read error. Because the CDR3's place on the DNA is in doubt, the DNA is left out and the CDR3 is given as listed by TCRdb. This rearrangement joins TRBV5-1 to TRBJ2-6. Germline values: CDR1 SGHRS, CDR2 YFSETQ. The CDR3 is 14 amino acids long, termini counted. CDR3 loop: CASSPNSGANVLTI.

The CDR3 DNA sequence: TGTGCCAGCAGCCGAGGACCCGGGACACAGGAAAAACTGTTTTTT. Encoded protein: CASSRGPGTQEKLFF. The chain is built from TRBV7-2 and TRBJ1-4, with a tentative D call TRBD1 (6 bases). The CDR3 has 15 amino acids. Germline CDR1 SGHTA, CDR2 FQGNSA. V was pared by 5 bases and J by 8 bases, with 18 bases between.

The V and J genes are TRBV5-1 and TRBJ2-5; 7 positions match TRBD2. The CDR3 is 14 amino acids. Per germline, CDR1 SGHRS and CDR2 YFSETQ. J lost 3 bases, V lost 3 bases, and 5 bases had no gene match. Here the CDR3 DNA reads TGCGCCAGCAGCTCAGATCTAGCGGAAGAGACCCAGTACTTC. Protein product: CASSSDLAEETQYF.

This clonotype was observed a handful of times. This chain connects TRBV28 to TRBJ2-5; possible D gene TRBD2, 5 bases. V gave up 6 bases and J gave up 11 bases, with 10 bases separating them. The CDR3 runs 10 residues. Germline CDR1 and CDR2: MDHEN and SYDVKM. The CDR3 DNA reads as TGTGCCAGCAGCTCCTGGGAGCAGTACTTC. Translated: CASSSWEQYF. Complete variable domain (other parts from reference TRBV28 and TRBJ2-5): DVKVTQSSRYLVKRTGEKVFLECVQDMDHENMFWYRQDPGLGLRLIYFSYDVKMKEKGDIPEGYSVSREKKERFSLILESASTNQTSMYLCASSSWEQYFGPGTRLLVL.

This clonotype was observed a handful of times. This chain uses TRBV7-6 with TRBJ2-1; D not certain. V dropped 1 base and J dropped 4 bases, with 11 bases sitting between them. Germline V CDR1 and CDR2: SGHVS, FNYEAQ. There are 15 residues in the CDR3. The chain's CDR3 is CASSLDYPAYNEQFF. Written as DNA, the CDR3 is TGTGCCAGCAGCTTAGATTACCCAGCATACAATGAGCAGTTCTTC. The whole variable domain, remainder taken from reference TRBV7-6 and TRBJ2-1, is GAGVSQSPRYKVTKRGQDVALRCDPISGHVSLYWYRQALGQGPEFLTYFNYEAQQDKSGLPNDRFSAERPEGSISTLTIQRTEQRDSAMYRCASSLDYPAYNEQFFGPGTRLTVL.

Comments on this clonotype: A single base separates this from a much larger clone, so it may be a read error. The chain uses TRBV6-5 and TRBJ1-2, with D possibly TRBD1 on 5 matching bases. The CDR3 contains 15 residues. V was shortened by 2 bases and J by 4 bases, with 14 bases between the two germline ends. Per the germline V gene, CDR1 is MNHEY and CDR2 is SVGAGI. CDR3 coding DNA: TGTGCCAGCAGTTACGCGGGACCGACCTCCTATGGCTACACCTTC. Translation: CASSYAGPTSYGYTF.

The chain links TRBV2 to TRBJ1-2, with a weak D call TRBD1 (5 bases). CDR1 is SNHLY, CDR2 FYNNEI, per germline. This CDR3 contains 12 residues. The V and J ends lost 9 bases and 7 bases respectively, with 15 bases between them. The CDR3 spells CASLRDGGGYTF. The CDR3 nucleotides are TGTGCCAGTCTCCGGGACGGAGGTGGCTACACCTTC.

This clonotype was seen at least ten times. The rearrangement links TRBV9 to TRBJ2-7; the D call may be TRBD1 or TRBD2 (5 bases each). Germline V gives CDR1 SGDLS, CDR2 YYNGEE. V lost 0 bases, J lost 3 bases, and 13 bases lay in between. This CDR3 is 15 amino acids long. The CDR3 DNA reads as TGTGCCAGCAGCGTAGCTACGGGGACCATCTACGAGCAGTACTTC. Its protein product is CASSVATGTIYEQYF.

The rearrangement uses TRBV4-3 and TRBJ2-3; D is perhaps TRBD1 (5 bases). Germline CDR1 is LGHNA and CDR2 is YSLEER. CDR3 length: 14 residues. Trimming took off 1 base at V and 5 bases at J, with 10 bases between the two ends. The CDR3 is CASSQVGDGDTQYF. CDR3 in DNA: TGCGCCAGCAGCCAAGTAGGGGATGGAGATACGCAGTATTTT.

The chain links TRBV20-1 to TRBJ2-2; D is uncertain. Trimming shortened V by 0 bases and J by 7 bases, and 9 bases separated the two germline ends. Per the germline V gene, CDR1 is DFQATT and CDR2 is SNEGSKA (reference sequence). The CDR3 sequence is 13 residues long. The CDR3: CSARELPGGELFF. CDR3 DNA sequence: TGCAGTGCTAGAGAACTACCGGGCGGGGAGCTGTTTTTT.

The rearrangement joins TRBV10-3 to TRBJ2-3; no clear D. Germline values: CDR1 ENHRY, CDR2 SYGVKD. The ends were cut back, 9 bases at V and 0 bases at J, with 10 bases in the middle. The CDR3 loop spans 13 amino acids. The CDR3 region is CAISLPSTDTQYF. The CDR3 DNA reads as TGTGCCATTTCGCTTCCTAGCACAGATACGCAGTATTTT.

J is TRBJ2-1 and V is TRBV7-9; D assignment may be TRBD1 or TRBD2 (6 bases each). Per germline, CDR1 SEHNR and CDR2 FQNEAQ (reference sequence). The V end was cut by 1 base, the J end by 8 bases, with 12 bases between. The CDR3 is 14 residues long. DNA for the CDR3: TGTGCCAGCAGCTTAGGGGGGGACAAGGATGAGCAGTTCTTC. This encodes CASSLGGDKDEQFF.

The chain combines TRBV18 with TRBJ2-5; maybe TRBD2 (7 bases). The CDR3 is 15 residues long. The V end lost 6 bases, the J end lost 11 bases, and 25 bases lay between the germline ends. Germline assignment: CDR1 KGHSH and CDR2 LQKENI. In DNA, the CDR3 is TGTGCCAGCTCCACCAAGGGGGGGCCGGGCAATGAGCAGTACTTC. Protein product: CASSTKGGPGNEQYF.

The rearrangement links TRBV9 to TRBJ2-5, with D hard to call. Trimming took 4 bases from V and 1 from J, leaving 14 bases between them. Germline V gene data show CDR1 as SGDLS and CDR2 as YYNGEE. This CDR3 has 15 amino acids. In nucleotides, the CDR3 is TGTGCCAGCAGCTCCCGTGGTAGTATCCAAGAGACCCAGTACTTC. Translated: CASSSRGSIQETQYF.

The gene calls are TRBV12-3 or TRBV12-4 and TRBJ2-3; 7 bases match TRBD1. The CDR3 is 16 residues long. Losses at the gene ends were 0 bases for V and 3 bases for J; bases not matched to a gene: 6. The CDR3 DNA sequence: TGTGCCAGCAGTTTAGCGGTGCAGGGGGAAACAGATACGCAGTATTTT. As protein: CASSLAVQGETDTQYF.

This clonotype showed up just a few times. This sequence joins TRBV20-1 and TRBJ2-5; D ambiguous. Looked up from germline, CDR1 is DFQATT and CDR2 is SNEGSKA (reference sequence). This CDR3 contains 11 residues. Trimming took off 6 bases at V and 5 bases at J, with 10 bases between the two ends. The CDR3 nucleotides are TGCAGTGCCACCCCCGAGGAGACCCAGTACTTC. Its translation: CSATPEETQYF.

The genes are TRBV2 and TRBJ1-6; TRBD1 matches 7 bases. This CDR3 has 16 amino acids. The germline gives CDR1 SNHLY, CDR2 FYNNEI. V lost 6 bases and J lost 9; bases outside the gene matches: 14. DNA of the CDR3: TGTGCCAGCAGCCTAACAGACAGGGCTGGCCTTTCACCCCTCCACTTT. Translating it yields CASSLTDRAGLSPLHF.

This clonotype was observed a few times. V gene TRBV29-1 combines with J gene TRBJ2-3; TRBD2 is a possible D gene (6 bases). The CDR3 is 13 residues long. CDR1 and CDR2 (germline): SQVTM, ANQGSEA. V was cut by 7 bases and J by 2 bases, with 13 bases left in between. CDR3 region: CSAQRADTDTQYF. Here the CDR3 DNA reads TGCAGCGCGCAGCGGGCGGACACAGATACGCAGTATTTT.

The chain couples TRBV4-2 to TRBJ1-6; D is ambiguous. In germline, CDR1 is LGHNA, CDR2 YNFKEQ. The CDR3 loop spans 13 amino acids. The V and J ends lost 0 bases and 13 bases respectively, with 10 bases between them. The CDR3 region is CASSQDREKPLHF. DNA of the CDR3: TGTGCCAGCAGCCAAGATAGGGAAAAGCCCCTCCACTTT.

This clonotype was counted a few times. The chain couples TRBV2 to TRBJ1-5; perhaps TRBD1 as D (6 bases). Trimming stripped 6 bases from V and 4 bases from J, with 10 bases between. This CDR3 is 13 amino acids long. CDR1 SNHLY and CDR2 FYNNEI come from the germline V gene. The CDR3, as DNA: TGTGCCAGCAGCGGACAGACTAATCAGCCCCAGCATTTT. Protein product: CASSGQTNQPQHF.

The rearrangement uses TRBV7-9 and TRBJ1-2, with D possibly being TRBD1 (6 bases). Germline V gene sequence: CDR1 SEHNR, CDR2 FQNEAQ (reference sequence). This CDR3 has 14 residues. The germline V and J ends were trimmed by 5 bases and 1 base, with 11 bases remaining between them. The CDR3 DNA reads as TGTGCCAGCAGCGTGGACAGTCTTAACTATGGCTACACCTTC. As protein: CASSVDSLNYGYTF.

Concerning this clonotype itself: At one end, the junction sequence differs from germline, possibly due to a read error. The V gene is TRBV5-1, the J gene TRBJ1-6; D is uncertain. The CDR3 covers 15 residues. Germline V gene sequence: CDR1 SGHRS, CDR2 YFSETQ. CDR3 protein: CASGFRGSYNSPLHF. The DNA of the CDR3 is TGCGCCAGCGGCTTTCGGGGATCCTATAATTCACCCCTCCACTTT.

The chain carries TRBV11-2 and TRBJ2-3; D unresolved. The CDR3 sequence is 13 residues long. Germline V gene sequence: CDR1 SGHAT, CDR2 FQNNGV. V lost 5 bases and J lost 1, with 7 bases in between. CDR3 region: CASSPWGTDTQYF. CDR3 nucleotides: TGTGCCAGCAGCCCCTGGGGCACAGATACGCAGTATTTT.

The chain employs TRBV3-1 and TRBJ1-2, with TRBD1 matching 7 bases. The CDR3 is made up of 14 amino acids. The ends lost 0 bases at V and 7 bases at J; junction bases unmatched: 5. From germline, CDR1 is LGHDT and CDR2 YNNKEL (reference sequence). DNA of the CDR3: TGTGCCAGCAGCCAAGAGACAGGGAGGGGTGGCTACACCTTC. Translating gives CASSQETGRGGYTF. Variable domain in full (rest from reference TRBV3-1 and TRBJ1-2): DTAVSQTPKYLVTQMGNDKSIKCEQNLGHDTMYWYKQDSKKFLKIMFSYNNKELIINETVPNRFSPKSPDKAHLNLHINSLELGDSAVYFCASSQETGRGGYTFGSGTRLTVV.

The CDR3 nucleotides read TGCAGTGCTCCTCCTCGGACAGGAGACTATGGCTACACCTTC. As protein: CSAPPRTGDYGYTF. V gene TRBV20-1 combines with J gene TRBJ1-2, with 7 bases fitting TRBD1. The CDR3 consists of 14 residues. The J segment lost 3 bases and the V segment lost 5 bases, leaving 9 bases of the junction unmatched. CDR1 is DFQATT and CDR2 is SNEGSKA in the germline V gene (reference sequence).

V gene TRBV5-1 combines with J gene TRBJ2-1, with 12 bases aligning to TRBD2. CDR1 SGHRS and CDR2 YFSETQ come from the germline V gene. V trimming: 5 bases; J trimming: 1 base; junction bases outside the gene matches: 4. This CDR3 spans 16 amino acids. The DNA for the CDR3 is TGCGCCAGCAGTTTGACTAGCGGGGGTTCCTACAATGAGCAGTTCTTC. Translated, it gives CASSLTSGGSYNEQFF.

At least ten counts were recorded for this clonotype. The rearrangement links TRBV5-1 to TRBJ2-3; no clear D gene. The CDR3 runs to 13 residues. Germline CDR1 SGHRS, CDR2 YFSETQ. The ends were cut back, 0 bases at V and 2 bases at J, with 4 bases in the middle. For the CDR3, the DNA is TGCGCCAGCAGCTTGGGAGACACAGATACGCAGTATTTT. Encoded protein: CASSLGDTDTQYF.